This entry features one TCR beta chain sequence. This record belongs to a study of patients and donors after allogeneic stem cell transplantation. CDR1 and CDR2 from the germline V gene are DFQATT and SNEGSKA (reference sequence). V lost 2 bases and J lost 0, with 7 bases in between. There are 13 residues in the CDR3. TCRdb redid the calling of the RT-PCR reads with MiXCR, one entry per CDR3 protein. The sample has tens of thousands of distinct CDR3 sequences, about 44% seen once. Source material: blood, either unsorted or a sorted T cell fraction (not recorded which). The gene calls are TRBV20-1 and TRBJ1-1; D gene ambiguous. The TCR comes from a human donor who was either an allogeneic HSCT recipient or a stem cell or donor lymphocyte infusion donor (not recorded which). It is not recorded whose cells these are; they may come from a transplant donor. CDR3 DNA: TGCAGTGCTAGAAAGGGTATGAACACTGAAGCTTTCTTT. It specifies CSARKGMNTEAFF.